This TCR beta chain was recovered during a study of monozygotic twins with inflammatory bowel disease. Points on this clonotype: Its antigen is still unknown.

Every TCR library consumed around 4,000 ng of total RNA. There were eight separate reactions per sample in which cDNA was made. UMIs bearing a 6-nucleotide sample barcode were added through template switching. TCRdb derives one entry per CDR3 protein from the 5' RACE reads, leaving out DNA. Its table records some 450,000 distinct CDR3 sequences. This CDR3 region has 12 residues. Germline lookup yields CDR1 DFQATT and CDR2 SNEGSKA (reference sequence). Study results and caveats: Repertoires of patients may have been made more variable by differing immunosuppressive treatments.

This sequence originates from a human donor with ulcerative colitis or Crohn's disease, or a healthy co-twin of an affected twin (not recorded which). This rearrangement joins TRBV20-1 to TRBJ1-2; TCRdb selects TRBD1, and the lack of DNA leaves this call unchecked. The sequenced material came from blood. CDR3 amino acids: CSVTGTNYGYTF.